This entry lists 9 T cell receptor beta chains sequenced from one sample in a study of T cell repertoires in cytomegalovirus infection. One entry per CDR3 protein results from TCRdb running MiXCR on the reads. The sample carries about 460,000 distinct CDR3 sequences, 11% recorded once. Sequencing was carried out using PBMCs. The receptors originated from a human donor in good health (CMV status not recorded). Some clones in this sample may be carry-over from other donors' samples.

About this clonotype: One end of the junction is discordant with germline, which a read error may explain. The V call is TRBV15, the J call TRBJ1-2; D remains unclear. CDR1 and CDR2 from the germline V gene are LNHNV and YYDKDF (reference sequence). This CDR3 region has 14 residues. This chain's CDR3 is CTTSPSEPGYGYTF. CDR3 sequence (DNA): TGTACCACCAGCCCCTCAGAGCCCGGGTATGGCTACACCTTC. The full variable domain, with the rest looked up from reference TRBV15 and TRBJ1-2, is DAMVIQNPRYQVTQFGKPVTLSCSQTLNHNVMYWYQQKSSQAPKLLFHYYDKDFNNEADTPDNFQSRRPNTSFCFLDIRSPGLGDTAMYLCTTSPSEPGYGYTFGSGTRLTVV.

This clonotype was recorded many times. The rearrangement links TRBV28 to TRBJ1-5; a weak D match, TRBD1 (5 bases). The V and J ends lost 8 bases and 5 bases respectively, with 7 bases between them. CDR3 length: 11 residues. Germline V gives CDR1 MDHEN, CDR2 SYDVKM. CDR3 sequence reads: CASLGDQPQHF. The CDR3 region has the DNA TGTGCCAGCCTAGGGGATCAGCCCCAGCATTTT.

This clonotype was seen repeatedly, ten times or more. The genes are TRBV12-3 or TRBV12-4 and TRBJ2-5; no reliable D call. V was clipped by 2 bases and J by 5 bases, with 18 bases between them. The CDR3 consists of 16 residues. CDR3 DNA sequence: TGTGCCAGCAGTTTAACGAGTGCAGGCAGTTCCGAGACCCAGTACTTC. This codes for CASSLTSAGSSETQYF.

The V gene is TRBV30, the J gene TRBJ1-5; 7 bases fit TRBD1. J lost 4 bases, V lost 4 bases, and 7 bases had no gene match. This CDR3 is built from 14 residues. Germline CDR1 reads GTSNPN; CDR2 reads SVGIG (reference sequence). CDR3 sequence (DNA): TGTGCCTGGACCGGGACAGATCGAAATCAGCCCCAGCATTTT. Amino acid sequence: CAWTGTDRNQPQHF.

This clonotype has a count of ten or more. The chain combines TRBV5-8 with TRBJ1-3; maybe TRBD1 (5 bases). Germline V gives CDR1 SGHTS, CDR2 YDEGEE. The V end was cut by 2 bases, the J end by 2 bases, with 11 bases between. The CDR3 consists of 15 residues. Here the CDR3 DNA reads TGTGCCAGCAGCTTCGGGGGACTAACTGGAAACACCATATATTTT. It codes for CASSFGGLTGNTIYF.

In its sample, this clonotype was seen many times. The rearrangement links TRBV7-2 to TRBJ1-3; D remains ambiguous. Germline V gene data show CDR1 as SGHTA and CDR2 as FQGNSA. Trimming left V 5 bases short and J 0 bases short, with 14 bases between. CDR3 length: 16 amino acids. In DNA, the CDR3 is TGTGCCAGCAGCCCGGGAATTATGGACTCTGGAAACACCATATATTTT. It yields the protein CASSPGIMDSGNTIYF.

This clonotype was seen repeatedly, ten times or more. This chain connects TRBV10-3 to TRBJ2-4; no reliable D call. V was clipped by 3 bases and J by 6 bases, with 6 bases between them. From germline, CDR1 is ENHRY and CDR2 SYGVKD. CDR3 length equals 12 residues. The CDR3 DNA reads TGTGCCATCAGTGACGGCAGAAACATTCAGTACTTC. This codes for CAISDGRNIQYF.

This clonotype was found many times. The CDR3 bases are TGTGCCAGCAGCCAACCCTCGCGGGGACCGAACACCGGGGAGCTGTTTTTT. Translation gives CASSQPSRGPNTGELFF. The chain uses TRBV4-2 and TRBJ2-2; possible D gene TRBD2, 6 bases. Deletions cut 2 bases from V and 0 bases from J, with 13 bases between. This CDR3 contains 17 residues. Germline loops: CDR1 LGHNA, CDR2 YNFKEQ.

This clonotype has ten or more counts. CDR3 sequence reads: CASSESKSFEAFF. In DNA form, the CDR3 reads TGTGCCAGCAGTGAGAGTAAGTCTTTTGAAGCTTTCTTT. The chain carries TRBV6-1 and TRBJ1-1, with D unclear. Trimming left V 3 bases short and J 7 bases short, with 12 bases between. The CDR3 runs to 13 residues. Germline assignment: CDR1 MNHNS and CDR2 SASEGT.